This TCR beta chain was captured by sequencing in a study of cytomegalovirus exposure and HLA in healthy donors. PCR involved 60 Vbeta and 13 Jbeta primers. Repertoires were generated with immunoSEQ multiplex PCR, while TCRdb's copy carries only in-frame clones and drops some. The sample includes 180,000 or so clones, 75% to 85% seen only once; the top ten take less than 4.5%. Study-wide findings and caveats: Productive rates of about 90% or about 30% were seen for most TCR beta V segments in an earlier analysis.

The germline V and J ends were trimmed by 3 bases and 7 bases, with 6 bases remaining between them. CDR3 size: 11 residues. Germline V gives CDR1 SGHTA, CDR2 FQGTGA. Notes on this clone: As yet, its antigen is unknown.

The genes are TRBV7-3 and TRBJ1-2; D call uncertain. The sequencing input was PBMCs. The sequence came from a woman aged 60-75 years in good health and CMV-seropositive. The CDR3 DNA reads TGTGCCAGCAGCTTCCGGGTTGGCTACACCTTC. Translating gives CASSFRVGYTF.